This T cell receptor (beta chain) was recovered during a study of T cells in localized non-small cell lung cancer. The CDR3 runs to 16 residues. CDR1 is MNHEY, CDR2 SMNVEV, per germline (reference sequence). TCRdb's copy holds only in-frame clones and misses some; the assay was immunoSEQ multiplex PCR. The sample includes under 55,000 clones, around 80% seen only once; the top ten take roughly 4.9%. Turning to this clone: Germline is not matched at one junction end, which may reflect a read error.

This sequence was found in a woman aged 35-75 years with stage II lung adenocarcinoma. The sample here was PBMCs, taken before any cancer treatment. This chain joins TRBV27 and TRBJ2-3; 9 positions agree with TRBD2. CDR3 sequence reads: CASSLSPGTSTDTQYF. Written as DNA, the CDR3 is TGTGCCAGCAGTTTATCCCCAGGGACTAGCACGGATACGCAGTATTTT.